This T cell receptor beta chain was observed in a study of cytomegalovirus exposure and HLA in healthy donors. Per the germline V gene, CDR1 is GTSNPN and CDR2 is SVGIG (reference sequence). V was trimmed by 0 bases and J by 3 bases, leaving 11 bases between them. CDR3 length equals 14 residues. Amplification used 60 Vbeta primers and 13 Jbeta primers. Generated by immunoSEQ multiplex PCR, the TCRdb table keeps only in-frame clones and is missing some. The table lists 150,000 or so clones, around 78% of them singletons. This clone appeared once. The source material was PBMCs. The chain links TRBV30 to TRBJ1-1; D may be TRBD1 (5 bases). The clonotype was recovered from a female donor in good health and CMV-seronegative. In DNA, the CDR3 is TGTGCCTGGAGTGTGGGGCAAAGGGACACTGAAGCTTTCTTT. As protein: CAWSVGQRDTEAFF.